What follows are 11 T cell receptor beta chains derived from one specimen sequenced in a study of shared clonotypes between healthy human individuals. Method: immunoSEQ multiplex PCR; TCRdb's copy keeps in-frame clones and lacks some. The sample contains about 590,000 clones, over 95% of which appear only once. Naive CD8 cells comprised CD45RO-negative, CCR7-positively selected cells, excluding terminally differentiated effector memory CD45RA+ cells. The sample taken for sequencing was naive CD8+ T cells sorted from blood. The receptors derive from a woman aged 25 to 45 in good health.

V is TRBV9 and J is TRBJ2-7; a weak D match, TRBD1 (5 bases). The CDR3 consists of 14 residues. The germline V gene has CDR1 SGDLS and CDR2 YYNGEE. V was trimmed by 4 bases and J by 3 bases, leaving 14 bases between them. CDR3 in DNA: TGTGCCAGCAGCCTAGAGCAGGGTGGCTACGAGCAGTACTTC. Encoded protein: CASSLEQGGYEQYF.

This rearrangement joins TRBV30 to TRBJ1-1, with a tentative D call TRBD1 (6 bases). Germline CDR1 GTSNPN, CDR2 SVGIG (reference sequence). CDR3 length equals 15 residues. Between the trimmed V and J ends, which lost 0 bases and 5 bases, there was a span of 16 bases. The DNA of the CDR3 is TGTGCCTGGAGTGTAGGTTATGGGACAAAAACTGAAGCTTTCTTT. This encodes CAWSVGYGTKTEAFF.

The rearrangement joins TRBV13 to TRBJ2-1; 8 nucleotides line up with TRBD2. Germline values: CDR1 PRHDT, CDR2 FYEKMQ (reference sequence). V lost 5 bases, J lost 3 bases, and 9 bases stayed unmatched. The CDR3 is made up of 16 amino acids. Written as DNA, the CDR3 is TGTGCCAGCAGCCTCTTGGCGGGAGGCGGCTACAATGAGCAGTTCTTC. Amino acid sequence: CASSLLAGGGYNEQFF.

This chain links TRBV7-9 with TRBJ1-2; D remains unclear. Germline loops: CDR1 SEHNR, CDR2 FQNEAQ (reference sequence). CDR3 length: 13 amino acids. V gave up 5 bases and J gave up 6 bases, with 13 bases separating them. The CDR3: CASSPLFRDGYTF. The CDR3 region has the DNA TGTGCCAGCAGCCCCCTCTTCCGGGATGGCTACACCTTC.

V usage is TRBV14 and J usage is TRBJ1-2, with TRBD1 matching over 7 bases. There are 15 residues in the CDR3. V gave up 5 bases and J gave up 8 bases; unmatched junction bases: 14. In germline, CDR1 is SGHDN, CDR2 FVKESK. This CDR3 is CASSTYRGQSAGYTF. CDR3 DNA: TGTGCCAGCAGCACGTACAGGGGTCAATCAGCCGGCTACACCTTC.

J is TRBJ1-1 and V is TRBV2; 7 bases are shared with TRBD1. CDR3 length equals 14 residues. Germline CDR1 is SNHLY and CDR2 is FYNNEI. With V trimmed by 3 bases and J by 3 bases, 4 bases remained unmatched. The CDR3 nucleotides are TGTGCCAGCAGTGAGAGGGGGCCGGACACTGAAGCTTTCTTT. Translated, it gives CASSERGPDTEAFF.

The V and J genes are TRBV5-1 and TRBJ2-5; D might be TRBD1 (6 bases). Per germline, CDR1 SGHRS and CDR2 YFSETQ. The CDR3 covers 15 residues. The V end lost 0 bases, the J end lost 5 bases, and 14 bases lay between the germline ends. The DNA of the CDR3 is TGCGCCAGCAGCTTGGAAGGGGGAGTGTCGGAGACCCAGTACTTC. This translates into CASSLEGGVSETQYF.

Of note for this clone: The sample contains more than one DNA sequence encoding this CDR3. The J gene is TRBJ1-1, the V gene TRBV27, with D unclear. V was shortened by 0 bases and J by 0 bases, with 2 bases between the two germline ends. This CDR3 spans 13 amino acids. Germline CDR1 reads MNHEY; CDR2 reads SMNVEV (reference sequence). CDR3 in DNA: TGTGCCAGCAGTTTATCGGTGAACACTGAAGCTTTCTTT. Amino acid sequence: CASSLSVNTEAFF.

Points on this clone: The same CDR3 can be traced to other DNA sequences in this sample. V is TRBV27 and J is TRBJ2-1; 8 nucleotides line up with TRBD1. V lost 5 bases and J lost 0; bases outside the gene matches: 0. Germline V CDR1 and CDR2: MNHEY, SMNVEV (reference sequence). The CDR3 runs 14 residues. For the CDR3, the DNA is TGTGCCAGCAGTGACAGGGGCTCCTACAATGAGCAGTTCTTC. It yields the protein CASSDRGSYNEQFF.

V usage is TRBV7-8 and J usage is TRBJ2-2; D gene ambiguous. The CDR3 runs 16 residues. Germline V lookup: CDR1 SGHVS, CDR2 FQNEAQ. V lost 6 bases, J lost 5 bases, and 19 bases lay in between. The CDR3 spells CASSHRARRLTGELFF. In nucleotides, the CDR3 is TGTGCCAGCAGTCACCGGGCCCGCAGGTTGACCGGGGAGCTGTTTTTT.

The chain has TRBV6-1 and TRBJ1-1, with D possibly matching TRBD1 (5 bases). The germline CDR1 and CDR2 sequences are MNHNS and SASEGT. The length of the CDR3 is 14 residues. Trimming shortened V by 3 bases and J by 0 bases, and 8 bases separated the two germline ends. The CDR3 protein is CASSDGAMNTEAFF. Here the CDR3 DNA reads TGTGCCAGCAGTGACGGGGCCATGAACACTGAAGCTTTCTTT.